Listed below are T cell receptor beta chains from one sample, sequenced in a study of blood T cell repertoires in COVID-19. TCRdb's copy holds only in-frame clones and misses some; the assay was immunoSEQ multiplex PCR. In the table there are around 200,000 clones, around four fifths of which are singletons. Sequencing input: peripheral blood. Receptors were obtained from an older woman with COVID-19, enrolled during active disease. Both conserved end residues are part of each CDR3. D genes are given only for firm matches. Not every row has a clone size; where given, it reads once, few, many or a size class.

j_call d_call clone_size v_call cdr3_aa cdr3_nt
TRBJ1-2 - - TRBV6-5 CASSNRAWVYGYTF TGTGCCAGCAGTAACAGGGCATGGGTCTATGGCTACACCTTC
TRBJ1-1 - - TRBV5-6 CASSLHGGTEAFF TGTGCCAGCAGCTTGCATGGCGGGACTGAAGCTTTCTTT
TRBJ1-4 - - TRBV18 CASSPQGGQGEKLFF TGTGCCAGCTCACCCCAAGGAGGGCAAGGTGAAAAACTGTTTTTT
TRBJ2-1 TRBD2 few TRBV18 CASSPPGLVRGEQFF TGTGCCAGCTCACCACCGGGACTAGTTAGGGGTGAGCAGTTCTTC
TRBJ2-7 TRBD1 - TRBV6-2/TRBV6-3 CASSPARRDRGYEQYF TGTGCCAGCAGTCCCGCTCGAAGGGACAGGGGCTACGAGCAGTACTTC
TRBJ1-5 TRBD1 - TRBV19 CASSSPAGGGNQPQHF TGTGCCAGTAGTTCCCCGGCAGGGGGTGGCAATCAGCCCCAGCATTTT
TRBJ2-3 - - TRBV24-1 CATSDRQQSSTDTQYF TGTGCCACCAGTGATCGACAGCAATCTAGCACAGATACGCAGTATTTT
TRBJ1-2 - - TRBV6-5 CAITRTANYGYTF TGTGCCATAACCAGGACAGCGAACTACGGCTACACCTTC
TRBJ2-7 TRBD1 - TRBV5-1 CASSSAPGTGGYEQYF TGCGCCAGCAGCTCTGCTCCCGGGACAGGTGGTTACGAGCAGTACTTC
TRBJ1-1 TRBD1 - TRBV29-1 CSVRTGGTYTEAFF TGCAGCGTTCGGACAGGGGGGACCTACACTGAAGCTTTCTTT
TRBJ1-3 - few TRBV19 CASSILRPSGNTIYF TGTGCCAGTAGTATCCTCCGTCCCTCTGGAAACACCATATATTTT
TRBJ2-3 - - TRBV24-1 CATNRGTDTQYF TGTGCCACCAATCGGGGAACAGATACGCAGTATTTT
TRBJ1-3 - - TRBV30 CAWSVTAGNTIYF TGTGCCTGGAGTGTAACAGCTGGAAACACCATATATTTT
TRBJ2-7 - - TRBV11-3 CASSRDNYEQYF TGTGCCAGCAGCCGGGACAACTACGAGCAGTACTTC
TRBJ1-4 - - TRBV9 CASRPGITNEKLFF TGTGCCAGCAGACCGGGAATAACTAATGAAAAACTGTTTTTT
TRBJ2-7 - - TRBV24-1 CATSEPGGATYEQYF TGTGCCACCAGTGAGCCTGGGGGGGCGACCTACGAGCAGTACTTC
TRBJ1-1 TRBD1 once TRBV28 CASSYPPTGGTEAFF TGTGCCAGCAGTTACCCCCCCACAGGGGGCACTGAAGCTTTCTTT
TRBJ1-6 - - TRBV30 CAWSLTGVHNSPLHF TGTGCCTGGAGTCTAACGGGGGTGCACAATTCACCCCTCCACTTT
TRBJ1-1 - - TRBV5-4 CASSLIGGEAFF TGTGCCAGCAGCTTGATTGGCGGGGAAGCTTTCTTT
TRBJ1-2 - - TRBV30 CAWDLGALGGYTF TGTGCCTGGGATCTGGGGGCCCTAGGAGGCTACACCTTC
TRBJ1-1 - - TRBV5-8 CASSLGWGGEMTEAFF TGTGCCAGCAGCTTGGGCTGGGGAGGGGAGATGACTGAAGCTTTCTTT
TRBJ1-1 - few TRBV7-3 CASQGPGTEAFF TGTGCCTCCCAGGGGCCGGGGACTGAAGCTTTCTTT
TRBJ1-1 - few TRBV7-2 CASSFEPVVIKAFF TGTGCCAGCAGCTTCGAACCTGTAGTGATTAAAGCTTTCTTT
TRBJ1-5 TRBD1 - TRBV24-1 CATRGDRERGSIQPQHF TGTGCCACCAGGGGGGACAGGGAGAGGGGGTCTATACAGCCCCAGCATTTT
TRBJ2-7 TRBD1 - TRBV6-2/TRBV6-3 CASSKGAYEQYF TGTGCCAGCAGCAAGGGGGCTTACGAGCAGTACTTC
TRBJ2-3 - - TRBV29-1 CSVGRGEVQRSTDTQYF TGCAGCGTTGGACGCGGGGAGGTACAGCGTAGCACAGATACGCAGTATTTT
TRBJ1-3 - once TRBV29-1 CSVEDPGSNTIYF TGCAGCGTTGAAGATCCCGGGTCAAACACCATATATTTT
TRBJ1-1 - - TRBV5-5 CASIPDWGQTGTEAFF TGTGCCAGCATCCCCGACTGGGGGCAGACGGGGACTGAAGCTTTCTTT
TRBJ1-1 - - TRBV28 CASSLAPGQLNTEAFF TGTGCCAGCAGTTTAGCCCCTGGACAGCTGAACACTGAAGCTTTCTTT
TRBJ2-1 TRBD2 - TRBV6-2/TRBV6-3 CASSQRERGEQFF TGTGCCAGCAGCCAGCGGGAGCGAGGTGAGCAGTTCTTC
TRBJ2-1 TRBD1 - TRBV27 CASSLDRGFLNEQFF TGTGCCAGCAGCCTGGACAGGGGATTTCTCAATGAGCAGTTCTTC
TRBJ2-5 TRBD2 - TRBV27 CASKLAGAYQETQYF TGTGCCAGCAAATTAGCGGGAGCGTACCAAGAGACCCAGTACTTC
TRBJ2-7 - - TRBV28 CASSLNYRPFSYEQYF TGTGCCAGCAGTTTAAATTACAGGCCTTTCTCCTACGAGCAGTACTTC
TRBJ2-7 TRBD1 - TRBV7-6 CASSLPGQGIHEQYF TGTGCCAGCAGCTTGCCGGGACAGGGTATCCACGAGCAGTACTTC
TRBJ2-2 TRBD1 - TRBV5-4 CASSLNRGRTGELFF TGTGCCAGCAGCTTGAACAGGGGAAGAACCGGGGAGCTGTTTTTT
TRBJ1-1 - - TRBV6-5 CASSQSGGETEAFF TGTGCCAGCAGTCAGTCGGGAGGGGAAACTGAAGCTTTCTTT
TRBJ1-6 - - TRBV3-1/TRBV3-2 CASSRPGGLDNSPLHF TGTGCCAGCAGCCGACCCGGAGGATTGGATAATTCACCCCTCCACTTT
TRBJ2-7 - - TRBV5-5 CASSLRTGGSYEQYF TGTGCCAGCAGCCTTAGGACAGGAGGGTCCTACGAGCAGTACTTC
TRBJ1-2 TRBD1 - TRBV15 CATSRGGTGAYYGYTF TGTGCCACCAGCAGAGGTGGGACAGGGGCTTACTATGGCTACACCTTC
TRBJ1-4 TRBD1 - TRBV5-5 CASSGSRQGKELFF TGTGCCAGCAGCGGGAGCCGACAGGGGAAAGAACTGTTTTTT
TRBJ1-1 - few TRBV2 CASSDGGAVGTEAFF TGTGCCAGCAGTGACGGGGGGGCGGTAGGCACTGAAGCTTTCTTT
TRBJ1-1 - - TRBV19 CASRPPGKNTEAFF TGTGCCAGTAGACCCCCAGGCAAGAACACTGAAGCTTTCTTT
TRBJ2-2 - - TRBV6-5 CASSSLDRNTGELFF TGTGCCAGCAGCTCCCTAGACAGGAACACCGGGGAGCTGTTTTTT
TRBJ1-4 TRBD1 - TRBV7-9 CASSSGTGWEKLFF TGTGCCAGCAGTTCCGGGACAGGGTGGGAAAAACTGTTTTTT
TRBJ1-5 TRBD1 - TRBV5-6 CASSRGGQGRGQPQHF TGTGCCAGCAGCCGCGGCGGACAGGGGCGAGGACAGCCCCAGCATTTT
TRBJ2-7 TRBD2 - TRBV27 CASSSKREGPYEQYF TGTGCCAGCAGTAGTAAGCGGGAGGGCCCCTACGAGCAGTACTTC
TRBJ1-1 - few TRBV12-3/TRBV12-4 CASSLGGEAFF TGTGCCAGCAGTCTAGGAGGTGAAGCTTTCTTT
TRBJ2-6 - - TRBV7-9 CASSSQGRGANVLTF TGTGCCAGCAGTTCACAGGGTCGTGGGGCCAACGTCCTGACTTTC